Each of the 22 T cell receptor beta chains below was sequenced from the same sample in a study of blood T cell repertoires in COVID-19. The data were produced by immunoSEQ multiplex PCR, yet TCRdb's version contains in-frame clones alone and is incomplete. The sample includes 300,000 or so clones, around nine tenths of them seen just once. Sequencing used PBMCs or T cells enriched from blood (not recorded which). These receptors were collected from a young woman who had recovered from COVID-19.

The chain recombines TRBV6-5 with TRBJ1-6; D call uncertain. Trimming removed 0 bases from V and 7 bases from J, with 7 bases in between. Germline V gene data show CDR1 as MNHEY and CDR2 as SVGAGI. The CDR3 consists of 14 residues. The DNA of the CDR3 is TGTGCCAGCAGTTACTCGCAGGTGAATTCACCCCTCCACTTT. It translates to CASSYSQVNSPLHF.

The chain links TRBV3-1 (or the pseudogene TRBV3-2) to TRBJ2-5; 8 positions match TRBD1. Trimming removed 5 bases from V and 4 bases from J; junction bases left unmatched: 15. The germline V gene encodes CDR1 LGHDT and CDR2 YNNKEL (reference sequence). The length of the CDR3 is 17 residues. The CDR3 nucleotides are TGTGCCAGCAGCGCAGGTGACAGGGGCGCGGTAGGAGAGACCCAGTACTTC. It translates to CASSAGDRGAVGETQYF.

J is TRBJ1-2 and V is TRBV19; the match to TRBD1 covers 7 bases. CDR3 size: 15 residues. V lost 4 bases, J lost 3 bases, and 8 bases stayed unmatched. Germline V gene lookup returns CDR1 LNHDA and CDR2 SQIVND (reference sequence). In DNA, the CDR3 is TGTGCCAGTAGTACTAAGACAGGGAATTACTATGGCTACACCTTC. Amino acid sequence: CASSTKTGNYYGYTF.

V is TRBV28 and J is TRBJ1-4; D perhaps matches TRBD1 (6 bases). The CDR3 totals 15 residues. Germline CDR1 reads MDHEN; CDR2 reads SYDVKM. The germline V and J ends were trimmed by 5 bases and 5 bases, with 15 bases remaining between them. The CDR3 here is CASSAPTGRNEKLFF. The CDR3 nucleotides are TGTGCCAGCAGTGCGCCGACAGGCCGGAATGAAAAACTGTTTTTT.

This clone was detected only a few times. The chain couples TRBV7-9 to TRBJ2-7; TRBD1 might be the D (5 bases). The CDR3 has 12 residues. V was shortened by 6 bases and J by 1 base, with 7 bases between the two germline ends. CDR1 SEHNR and CDR2 FQNEAQ come from the germline V gene (reference sequence). The CDR3 region has the DNA TGTGCCAGCAGTCAGGGATCCTACGAGCAGTACTTC. Residues: CASSQGSYEQYF.

The J gene is TRBJ1-2, the V gene TRBV24-1; 11 bases align to TRBD1. Germline V CDR1 and CDR2: KGHDR, SFDVKD. The junction had 7 bases not matched to a gene; V was cut back by 3 bases and J by 8 bases. The CDR3 covers 15 residues. Here the CDR3 reads CATSDVGQGAGGYTF. Here the CDR3 DNA reads TGTGCCACCAGTGATGTCGGACAGGGGGCGGGAGGCTACACCTTC.

The chain joins TRBV25-1 to TRBJ2-5, with a weak D call TRBD2 (6 bases). Trimming took 6 bases from V and 4 from J, leaving 9 bases between them. Germline V gene lookup returns CDR1 MGHDK and CDR2 SYGVNS. This CDR3 contains 12 residues. This CDR3 is CASRRGGETQYF. CDR3 DNA sequence: TGTGCCAGCAGGAGGGGAGGAGAGACCCAGTACTTC.

The V and J genes are TRBV10-3 and TRBJ2-5, with D hard to call. The V gene lost 6 bases and the J gene lost 4 bases, with 9 bases spanning the gap. Germline loops: CDR1 ENHRY, CDR2 SYGVKD. CDR3 length: 12 amino acids. For the CDR3, the DNA is TGTGCCATCAGCGGCCGAGGAGAGACCCAGTACTTC. As protein: CAISGRGETQYF.

This clone appeared a single time. The chain has TRBV15 and TRBJ2-1; TRBD2 agrees at 16 bases. V shed 4 bases, J shed 7 bases, and the junction held 7 bases outside the gene matches. Germline V gene data show CDR1 as LNHNV and CDR2 as YYDKDF (reference sequence). The CDR3 covers 17 residues. CDR3 DNA sequence: TGTGCCACCAGCAAGGGACTAGCGGGAGGGTGGGCGAATGAGCAGTTCTTC. Residues: CATSKGLAGGWANEQFF. The full variable domain, its missing parts supplied by reference TRBV15 and TRBJ2-1, is DAMVIQNPRYQVTQFGKPVTLSCSQTLNHNVMYWYQQKSSQAPKLLFHYYDKDFNNEADTPDNFQSRRPNTSFCFLDIRSPGLGDTAMYLCATSKGLAGGWANEQFFGPGTRLTVL.

This rearrangement joins TRBV28 to TRBJ1-5, with a weak D call TRBD1 (6 bases). CDR3 size: 16 residues. The V gene lost 2 bases and the J gene lost 2 bases, with 13 bases spanning the gap. CDR1 is MDHEN, CDR2 SYDVKM, per germline. This CDR3 is CASSLTTGGGNQPQHF. In nucleotides, the CDR3 is TGTGCCAGCAGTTTAACGACAGGCGGTGGCAATCAGCCCCAGCATTTT.

CDR3 nucleotides: TGTGCCAGCACAGGCACCGGGGAGCTGTTTTTT. This codes for CASTGTGELFF. The V and J genes are TRBV2 and TRBJ2-2; D is unclear. V was cut by 7 bases and J by 4 bases, with 4 bases left in between. This CDR3 contains 11 residues. In germline, CDR1 is SNHLY, CDR2 FYNNEI.

The chain joins TRBV3-1 (or the pseudogene TRBV3-2) to TRBJ1-4, with 11 bases identical to TRBD1. The trim removed 1 base at V and 7 bases at J, leaving 2 bases unmatched. This CDR3 is 15 amino acids long. Germline-derived CDR1 and CDR2 are LGHDT and YNNKEL (reference sequence). DNA for the CDR3: TGTGCCAGCAGCCAAGTGGACAGGGGGCCTGAAAAACTGTTTTTT. Protein product: CASSQVDRGPEKLFF.

V gene TRBV7-9 combines with J gene TRBJ2-1, with TRBD1 identical over 7 bases. Germline V gene data show CDR1 as SEHNR and CDR2 as FQNEAQ (reference sequence). The CDR3 is made up of 15 amino acids. The J segment lost 7 bases and the V segment lost 5 bases, leaving 11 bases of the junction unmatched. The CDR3 spells CASSHLQGRRNEQFF. The CDR3 DNA sequence: TGTGCCAGCAGCCATCTACAGGGGAGACGGAATGAGCAGTTCTTC. The variable domain in full, with the rest retrieved from reference TRBV7-9 and TRBJ2-1, is DTGVSQNPRHKITKRGQNVTFRCDPISEHNRLYWYRQTLGQGPEFLTYFQNEAQLEKSRLLSDRFSAERPKGSFSTLEIQRTEQGDSAMYLCASSHLQGRRNEQFFGPGTRLTVL.

The chain has TRBV9 and TRBJ2-1; TRBD1 might be the D (5 bases). CDR3 size: 16 residues. V lost 3 bases, J lost 0 bases, and 13 bases lay in between. Germline V lookup: CDR1 SGDLS, CDR2 YYNGEE. The CDR3 sequence is CASSGLNRSSYNEQFF. The CDR3 nucleotides read TGTGCCAGCAGCGGACTTAACAGGAGCTCCTACAATGAGCAGTTCTTC.

The J gene is TRBJ2-7, the V gene TRBV3-1 (or the pseudogene TRBV3-2); 8 nucleotides align to TRBD2. The CDR3 consists of 15 residues. V was clipped by 4 bases and J by 1 base; unmatched bases: 6. Germline V CDR1 and CDR2: LGHDT, YNNKEL (reference sequence). This CDR3 reads CASSPRLAPSYEQYF. The DNA of the CDR3 is TGTGCCAGCAGCCCCAGACTAGCGCCTTCCTACGAGCAGTACTTC.

J is TRBJ2-7 and V is TRBV5-1; the match to TRBD1 covers 9 bases. After removal of 2 bases from V and 5 bases from J, the junction contained 14 bases not matched to a gene. The CDR3 runs 17 residues. The germline V gene encodes CDR1 SGHRS and CDR2 YFSETQ. The CDR3 bases are TGCGCCAGCAGCTTTGGGCTCCTTAACCGGACAGGGGACGAGCAGTACTTC. Translation gives CASSFGLLNRTGDEQYF.

As for this clone: At one end the junction does not follow the germline gene, possibly because of a read error. J is TRBJ2-4 and V is TRBV7-9; TRBD1 agrees at 7 bases. This CDR3 is built from 12 residues. Germline CDR1 is SEHNR and CDR2 is FQNEAQ (reference sequence). DNA of the CDR3: TGTGCCAGCAGCTTAGGGGGCACCGGGACAGTTTTC. Its protein product is CASSLGGTGTVF.

The chain joins TRBV7-3 to TRBJ2-2, with 11 bases lining up with TRBD2. The CDR3 covers 16 residues. V dropped 4 bases and J dropped 5; count of bases not matched to a gene: 6. Germline V lookup: CDR1 SGHTA, CDR2 FQGTGA. DNA of the CDR3: TGTGCCAGCAGCTCGCTTAGCGGGAGGGCTACCGGGGAGCTGTTTTTT. Amino acid sequence: CASSSLSGRATGELFF.

The CDR3 is CASSFLAGEGETQYF. CDR3 nucleotide sequence: TGTGCCAGCAGTTTTCTAGCGGGAGAGGGCGAGACCCAGTACTTC. The chain links TRBV27 to TRBJ2-5, with 10 bases lining up with TRBD2. The CDR3 length is 15 residues. V was clipped by 3 bases and J by 5 bases; unmatched bases: 6. CDR1 MNHEY and CDR2 SMNVEV come from the germline V gene (reference sequence).

The chain uses TRBV11-2 and TRBJ1-5, with 8 nucleotides matching TRBD1. The CDR3 spans 16 residues. CDR1 and CDR2 from the germline V gene are SGHAT and FQNNGV. With 5 bases clipped from V and 1 base from J, the junction kept 7 bases outside the gene matches. The CDR3 DNA sequence: TGTGCCAGCAGCCCAACGACAGGGGTGAGCAATCAGCCCCAGCATTTT. Protein: CASSPTTGVSNQPQHF.

This clone has just one count. One junction end disagrees with the germline gene, perhaps due to a read error. The V gene is TRBV5-1, the J gene TRBJ2-7; maybe TRBD2 (5 bases). CDR1 is SGHRS and CDR2 is YFSETQ in the germline V gene. This CDR3 comprises 15 residues. CDR3 residues: CASRLGSARGDEQYF. CDR3 nucleotides: TGCGCCAGCAGGTTGGGGTCGGCACGGGGAGACGAGCAGTACTTC.

V gene TRBV18 combines with J gene TRBJ2-3; D uncertain. V dropped 1 base and J dropped 1 base, with 12 bases sitting between them. From germline, CDR1 is KGHSH and CDR2 LQKENI. This CDR3 comprises 16 residues. This CDR3 is CASSPLAGTGTDTQYF. CDR3 nucleotide sequence: TGTGCCAGCTCACCACTGGCAGGAACCGGCACAGATACGCAGTATTTT.